These 9 T cell receptor beta chains were all obtained from the same sample, sequenced in a study of blood T cell repertoires in COVID-19 (TCRdb year 2020). Library construction relied on the immunoSEQ multiplex PCR assay. TCRdb stores this immuneACCESS table with in-frame sequences only. Part of the clones is absent; in the studies checked, under half of the shortfall reflects unresolved V genes, and no reason is known for the rest. The sample profile shows about 40,000 clones; 65% to 90% of them were found once. 4.5% to 5.5% of the sample is taken by the ten largest. Input material: peripheral blood. All receptors come from a man in his forties or fifties with active COVID-19.

The V and J genes are TRBV4-1 and TRBJ1-5; 9 nucleotides align to TRBD1. V dropped 5 bases and J dropped 2; count of bases not matched to a gene: 4. In germline, CDR1 is MGHRA, CDR2 YSYEKL. This CDR3 is built from 15 residues. CDR3 loop: CASSSRTGGNQPQHF. CDR3 bases: TGCGCCAGCAGCTCCCGGACAGGGGGCAATCAGCCCCAGCATTTT.

The V call is TRBV27, the J call TRBJ1-1; 7 nucleotides match TRBD1. Germline V gives CDR1 MNHEY, CDR2 SMNVEV (reference sequence). V was pared by 3 bases and J by 1 base, with 5 bases of the junction left unmatched. This CDR3 has 15 amino acids. DNA of the CDR3: TGTGCCAGCAGTTTTATAGGGGGCCGGAACACTGAAGCTTTCTTT. Translating gives CASSFIGGRNTEAFF.

The chain joins TRBV5-1 to TRBJ2-1, with 11 bases lining up with TRBD1. The J segment lost 4 bases and the V segment lost 4 bases, leaving 7 bases of the junction unmatched. CDR1 and CDR2 (germline): SGHRS, YFSETQ. CDR3 length: 16 residues. Here the CDR3 reads CASSPLGTGGYNEQFF. CDR3 nucleotides: TGCGCCAGCAGCCCCCTCGGGACAGGGGGATACAATGAGCAGTTCTTC.

V usage is TRBV6-5 and J usage is TRBJ2-1; TRBD2 matches 10 bases. Looked up from germline, CDR1 is MNHEY and CDR2 is SVGAGI. After removal of 8 bases from V and 3 bases from J, the junction contained 7 bases not matched to a gene. This CDR3 region has 15 residues. The CDR3 protein is CASRKREGLYNEQFF. CDR3 coding DNA: TGTGCCAGCCGAAAGCGGGAGGGCCTCTACAATGAGCAGTTCTTC.

The chain joins TRBV5-6 to TRBJ1-2; D not resolved. There are 12 residues in the CDR3. Germline CDR1 is SGHDT and CDR2 is YYEEEE. The V gene lost 5 bases and the J gene lost 0 bases, with 5 bases spanning the gap. The CDR3 DNA sequence: TGTGCCAGCAGTTATTCTAACTATGGCTACACCTTC. It yields the protein CASSYSNYGYTF.

Here the CDR3 reads CASSFRRELISGPTDTQYF. The CDR3 nucleotides read TGTGCCAGCAGTTTTCGGCGGGAGCTGATTTCGGGGCCCACAGATACGCAGTATTTT. The chain recombines TRBV27 with TRBJ2-3, with 7 bases lining up with TRBD2. Germline CDR1 reads MNHEY; CDR2 reads SMNVEV (reference sequence). Trimming took 3 bases from V and 2 from J; bases not matched to a gene: 17. The CDR3 runs to 19 residues.

The rearrangement links TRBV28 to TRBJ2-2; unclear D gene. Trimming took 3 bases from V and 8 from J, leaving 10 bases between them. This CDR3 has 13 residues. From germline, CDR1 is MDHEN and CDR2 SYDVKM. The CDR3 is CASSFVPPGELFF. The CDR3 DNA follows: TGTGCCAGCAGTTTTGTCCCTCCTGGGGAGCTGTTTTTT.

The rearrangement uses TRBV7-9 and TRBJ1-2; TRBD1 matches 9 bases. This CDR3 is built from 15 residues. Trimming took 5 bases from V and 2 from J; bases not matched to a gene: 6. Per the germline V gene, CDR1 is SEHNR and CDR2 is FQNEAQ (reference sequence). CDR3 loop: CASSPGTGKNYGYTF. The CDR3 DNA reads as TGTGCCAGCAGCCCCGGGACAGGGAAGAACTATGGCTACACCTTC.

This clone ranks as medium-sized. This sequence joins TRBV4-1 and TRBJ1-1; D may be TRBD1 (5 bases). V was trimmed by 1 base and J by 2 bases, leaving 14 bases between them. The length of the CDR3 is 16 residues. In germline, CDR1 is MGHRA, CDR2 YSYEKL. The CDR3 bases are TGCGCCAGCAGCCAAGGCCGGACAAAAGGCAACACTGAAGCTTTCTTT. Protein sequence: CASSQGRTKGNTEAFF.